The source of this TCR beta chain is a study of a mutant IDH1 vaccine in newly diagnosed glioma. The germline V gene encodes CDR1 WSHSY and CDR2 SAAADI. CDR3 length equals 15 residues. V was pared by 0 bases and J by 7 bases, with 6 bases of the junction left unmatched. A remark on this clone: Its antigen is unidentified.

TCRdb keeps only in-frame clones here, not all; method: immunoSEQ multiplex PCR. The sample has tens of thousands of clones, about three quarters seen once. Time point specified: baseline, week 1 (first vaccination visit). Treatment reported: pre-vaccination baseline after standard-of-care therapy. The donor cohort comprised cases of new WHO grade 3 or 4 IDH1-mutant, ATRX-lost astrocytoma. Whole-study findings and limits: Seemingly, pseudoprogression had no relation to changes in the top peripheral T cell clonotypes.

This TCR was recovered from a middle-aged woman with glioma. V and J are TRBV10-2 and TRBJ1-5, with 7 bases fitting TRBD1. The starting material was PBMCs, obtained from a glioma patient treated with radiotherapy, temozolomide or both. The CDR3 region is CASSESYRGGQPQHF. CDR3 DNA: TGCGCCAGCAGTGAGTCGTACAGGGGCGGACAGCCCCAGCATTTT.